This is a list of T cell receptor beta chains from one sample in a study of molecular identifiers for immune sequencing clone quantification. In TCRdb, the PCR reads were re-called with MiXCR into one record per CDR3 protein. The repertoire has under 350,000 distinct CDR3 sequences, roughly a quarter of them found once; the top ten carry approximately 0.74%. The sample taken for sequencing was naive CD8+ T cells from blood, with Jurkat cell RNA spiked in. These receptors all stem from a human donor in good health. Some libraries in this study had Jurkat cell RNA spiked in. Each CDR3 is given with its conserved first and last residue. The order of the fields is clone size, V gene, CDR3 length, J gene, D gene, CDR3 protein, CDR3 DNA. A D gene is named only where the DNA matches it firmly. Size values are once, few and many counts, or a class for expanded clones, and some rows have none.

many,TRBV7-9,15,TRBJ2-7,TRBD1,CASSSTGGYSYEQYF,TGTGCCAGCAGCAGCACAGGGGGCTACTCCTACGAGCAGTACTTC
few,TRBV6-2/TRBV6-3,14,TRBJ2-3,.,CASESPQGTDTQYF,TGTGCCAGCGAATCCCCTCAGGGCACAGATACGCAGTATTTT
.,TRBV6-5,15,TRBJ2-3,.,CASSYSDGSTDTQYF,TGTGCCAGCAGTTACTCGGATGGGAGCACAGATACGCAGTATTTT
few,TRBV12-3/TRBV12-4,12,TRBJ2-3,.,CASSPGTHTQYF,TGTGCCAGCAGTCCGGGAACGCATACGCAGTATTTT
many,TRBV27,15,TRBJ2-5,TRBD1,CASSFGQGIGETQYF,TGTGCCAGCAGTTTTGGACAGGGTATAGGAGAGACCCAGTACTTC
.,TRBV27,13,TRBJ2-3,.,CASTPLGTDTQYF,TGTGCCAGCACCCCGTTGGGGACAGATACGCAGTATTTT
many,TRBV7-9,15,TRBJ2-2,.,CASSLSQDLSGELFF,TGTGCCAGCAGCTTATCACAGGATTTGTCTGGGGAGCTGTTTTTT
.,TRBV7-9,15,TRBJ1-1,TRBD1,CASSLGQGIHTEAFF,TGTGCCAGCAGCTTGGGACAGGGGATTCACACTGAAGCTTTCTTT
many,TRBV7-2,13,TRBJ2-1,.,CASSSYSHNEQFF,TGTGCCAGCAGCTCTTACAGTCACAATGAGCAGTTCTTC
few,TRBV7-9,16,TRBJ1-1,.,CASRHIVQGMNTEAFF,TGTGCCAGCAGACATATTGTACAGGGAATGAACACTGAAGCTTTCTTT
many,TRBV15,14,TRBJ1-6,.,CATSSGTSNSPLHF,TGTGCCACCAGCAGCGGGACTTCGAATTCACCCCTCCACTTT
few,TRBV28,15,TRBJ2-1,TRBD2,CASRERLAGGNEQFF,TGTGCCAGCAGAGAAAGACTAGCGGGAGGCAATGAGCAGTTCTTC
many,TRBV5-4,18,TRBJ2-3,.,CASSLVVILPGHTDTQYF,TGTGCCAGCAGCTTGGTTGTTATCCTCCCAGGTCACACAGATACGCAGTATTTT
.,TRBV4-3,13,TRBJ2-7,.,CASSHGSDYEQYF,TGCGCCAGCAGCCACGGTAGCGACTACGAGCAGTACTTC
.,TRBV7-2,15,TRBJ2-5,TRBD2,CASSLRGLAQETQYF,TGTGCCAGCAGCCTGAGGGGACTAGCACAAGAGACCCAGTACTTC
.,TRBV24-1,15,TRBJ2-3,.,CASSDPGTSTDTQYF,TGTGCCTCCAGTGACCCTGGGACCAGCACAGATACGCAGTATTTT
many,TRBV4-1,15,TRBJ1-1,.,CASSQDGRGNTEAFF,TGCGCCAGCAGCCAAGATGGCAGGGGGAACACTGAAGCTTTCTTT
.,TRBV6-6,15,TRBJ2-2,TRBD1,CASSIGQGNTGELFF,TGTGCCAGCAGTATCGGACAGGGGAACACCGGGGAGCTGTTTTTT
.,TRBV6-5,16,TRBJ2-7,TRBD2,CASSPYSGGHSYEQYF,TGTGCCAGCAGTCCTTATAGCGGGGGGCACTCCTACGAGCAGTACTTC
many,TRBV4-2,15,TRBJ2-1,.,CASSPRTDSYNEQFF,TGTGCCAGCAGCCCCCGGACAGACTCCTACAATGAGCAGTTCTTC
.,TRBV29-1,12,TRBJ1-1,.,CSVGDWNTEAFF,TGCAGCGTTGGGGACTGGAACACTGAAGCTTTCTTT
.,TRBV7-9,13,TRBJ2-5,.,CASTTGFEETQYF,TGTGCCAGCACCACGGGTTTCGAAGAGACCCAGTACTTC
.,TRBV27,16,TRBJ2-1,TRBD2,CASSLVLAGGPGEQSF,TGTGCCAGCAGTTTAGTTCTAGCGGGAGGGCCGGGTGAGCAGTCCTTC
.,TRBV30,13,TRBJ2-4,.,CAWSVQGQTFQYF,TGTGCCTGGAGTGTCCAGGGCCAAACCTTTCAGTACTTC
few,TRBV7-9,15,TRBJ2-3,.,CASSLKVRVADTQYF,TGTGCCAGCAGCCTAAAAGTCAGGGTGGCAGATACGCAGTATTTT
.,TRBV28,16,TRBJ2-1,TRBD2,CASSRDSGSSYNEQFF,TGTGCCAGCTCTCGGGATAGCGGGAGCTCCTACAATGAGCAGTTCTTC
many,TRBV7-9,13,TRBJ1-1,.,CASSYNPGAEAFF,TGTGCCAGCAGTTATAATCCGGGAGCTGAAGCTTTCTTT
.,TRBV11-2,15,TRBJ2-3,.,CARSFRGRNTDTQYF,TGTGCCCGCAGCTTCCGGGGCCGAAACACAGATACGCAGTATTTT
many,TRBV7-9,13,TRBJ2-5,.,CASSQGLKETQYF,TGTGCCAGCAGCCAAGGACTGAAAGAGACCCAGTACTTC
once,TRBV4-3,18,TRBJ2-7,TRBD2,CASSQDLLSGKVSHEQYF,TGCGCCAGCAGCCAAGATCTTCTTAGCGGGAAGGTTTCCCACGAGCAGTACTTC
many,TRBV28,14,TRBJ1-5,.,CASIPQGSNQPQHF,TGTGCCAGCATTCCACAGGGCAGCAATCAGCCCCAGCATTTT
.,TRBV25-1,14,TRBJ2-7,TRBD1,CASISTGTGYEQYF,TGTGCCAGCATTTCTACCGGGACAGGCTACGAGCAGTACTTC
.,TRBV7-2,15,TRBJ2-7,TRBD1,CASSDPGQGNPEQYF,TGTGCCAGCAGCGATCCGGGACAGGGAAATCCCGAGCAGTACTTC
few,TRBV29-1,13,TRBJ2-7,.,CSVEYGKSYEQYF,TGCAGCGTTGAATACGGCAAGTCCTACGAGCAGTACTTC
few,TRBV9,18,TRBJ2-2,TRBD2,CASSVDPAGGPGTGELFF,TGTGCCAGCAGCGTAGATCCCGCGGGAGGGCCCGGCACCGGGGAGCTGTTTTTT
.,TRBV12-3/TRBV12-4,13,TRBJ1-6,.,CAVRGEWDSPLHF,TGTGCCGTCCGTGGCGAATGGGATTCACCCCTCCACTTT
many,TRBV2,17,TRBJ2-1,.,CATLAVAGLDSYNEQFF,TGTGCCACCCTGGCCGTTGCAGGCTTGGACTCCTACAATGAGCAGTTCTTC
.,TRBV19,15,TRBJ2-6,.,CAIDRSRSGANVLTF,TGTGCCATTGACAGGAGCCGCTCTGGGGCCAACGTCCTGACTTTC
many,TRBV12-3/TRBV12-4,13,TRBJ2-1,.,CASSLSPGREQFF,TGTGCCAGCAGTTTATCCCCAGGGCGTGAGCAGTTCTTC
many,TRBV4-3,18,TRBJ2-4,TRBD1,CASSQDLNRGLAKNIQYF,TGCGCCAGCAGCCAAGATCTTAACAGGGGCCTAGCCAAAAACATTCAGTACTTC
.,TRBV4-1,15,TRBJ1-1,TRBD1,CASGRGQGRTTEAFF,TGCGCCAGCGGCCGTGGACAGGGGAGGACCACTGAAGCTTTCTTT
many,TRBV5-6,14,TRBJ1-1,.,CASSSDTLNTEAFF,TGTGCCAGCAGCTCGGACACCCTGAACACTGAAGCTTTCTTT
.,TRBV12-3/TRBV12-4,16,TRBJ2-2,TRBD2,CASSQFSGRFTGELFF,TGTGCCAGCAGTCAGTTTAGCGGGAGATTCACCGGGGAGCTGTTTTTT
.,TRBV4-3,15,TRBJ1-3,.,CASSQDRTDGNTIYF,TGCGCCAGCAGCCAAGATCGGACCGATGGAAACACCATATATTTT
.,TRBV5-1,15,TRBJ2-5,.,CASSLEGGGQGTQYF,TGCGCCAGCAGCTTGGAAGGAGGGGGGCAAGGGACCCAGTACTTC
.,TRBV12-3/TRBV12-4,15,TRBJ1-2,TRBD1,CASSEIGGYGYGYTF,TGTGCCAGCAGTGAGATAGGGGGCTACGGCTATGGCTACACCTTC
many,TRBV28,13,TRBJ2-7,TRBD1,CASSFPGGDEQYF,TGCGCCAGCAGCTTTCCAGGGGGCGACGAGCAGTACTTC
many,TRBV27,12,TRBJ2-3,.,CASSSRLATQYF,TGTGCCAGCAGTTCCCGGTTAGCTACGCAGTATTTT
few,TRBV4-1,14,TRBJ2-1,.,CASSQVQGDNEQFF,TGCGCCAGCAGCCAAGTTCAGGGCGACAATGAGCAGTTCTTC
many,TRBV5-5,16,TRBJ1-5,TRBD1,CASSLVGTGHNQPQHF,TGTGCCAGCAGCTTGGTGGGGACAGGGCATAATCAGCCCCAGCATTTT
.,TRBV30,21,TRBJ2-6,TRBD1,CAWSASGTGAPHFSGANVLTF,TGTGCCTGGAGTGCCTCCGGGACAGGGGCGCCCCACTTCTCTGGGGCCAACGTCCTGACTTTC
.,TRBV2,14,TRBJ1-2,TRBD1,CASSEGGGGYGYTF,TGTGCCAGCAGTGAGGGAGGGGGCGGCTATGGCTACACCTTC
few,TRBV27,12,TRBJ1-1,.,CASSGLRTEAFF,TGTGCCAGCAGTGGCCTACGAACTGAAGCTTTCTTT
.,TRBV4-3,15,TRBJ2-7,.,CASSQDSSGYYEQYF,TGCGCCAGCAGCCAAGACTCGTCGGGGTACTACGAGCAGTACTTC
.,TRBV4-3,14,TRBJ2-7,.,CASSPEEHSYEQCF,TGCGCCAGCAGCCCCGAGGAACACTCCTACGAGCAGTGCTTC
.,TRBV7-9,14,TRBJ1-4,.,CASSFVEGFEKLVF,TGTGCCAGCAGCTTCGTTGAGGGGTTTGAAAAACTGGTTTTT
.,TRBV5-4,14,TRBJ1-1,.,CASSFPGQNTEAFF,TGTGCCAGCAGCTTCCCGGGACAGAACACTGAAGCTTTCTTT
.,TRBV20-1,15,TRBJ2-3,.,CSATTTRVYPDTQYF,TGCAGTGCTACAACGACTAGAGTTTATCCAGATACGCAGTATTTT
few,TRBV6-2/TRBV6-3,14,TRBJ2-2,.,CACSYSHGAGELFF,TGTGCCTGCAGTTACTCGCACGGGGCCGGGGAGCTGTTTTTT
few,TRBV27,16,TRBJ2-1,TRBD2,CASSVLAGGPLNEQFF,TGTGCCAGCAGTGTTTTAGCGGGAGGGCCTCTTAATGAGCAGTTCTTC